This T cell receptor beta chain is drawn from a study of T-cell memory formation after mild COVID-19. On the study more broadly: There were largely donor-specific TCR clusters. Overall study findings and caveats: Researchers could not confirm that second-wave clones peaking on day 37 targeted SARS-CoV-2.

Per the germline V gene, CDR1 is MNHEY and CDR2 is SVGEGT. The junction had 10 bases not matched to a gene; V was cut back by 6 bases and J by 2 bases. The CDR3 spans 16 residues. Turning to this clonotype: The antigen is not known.

A 5'RACE reaction primed in the constant segment made cDNA libraries of TCR alpha and TCR beta, and these carried sample barcodes and UMIs. A single record per CDR3 protein comes from TCRdb applying MiXCR to the 5' RACE reads. The sample includes approximately 340,000 distinct CDR3 sequences, about 15% of them seen just once. The sequencing sample was made of PBMCs or a T cell subset sorted from them (not recorded which). V gene TRBV6-2 or TRBV6-3 combines with J gene TRBJ2-3, with 8 nucleotides matching TRBD2. The clonotype comes from a man between 18 and 35 years old who had mild COVID-19 (a few samples of this study predate the infection). Cell type and time point are not known. The CDR3 loop is CASSGGAVAFTDTQYF. The CDR3 DNA sequence: TGTGCCAGCAGCGGGGGGGCCGTGGCATTCACAGATACGCAGTATTTT.